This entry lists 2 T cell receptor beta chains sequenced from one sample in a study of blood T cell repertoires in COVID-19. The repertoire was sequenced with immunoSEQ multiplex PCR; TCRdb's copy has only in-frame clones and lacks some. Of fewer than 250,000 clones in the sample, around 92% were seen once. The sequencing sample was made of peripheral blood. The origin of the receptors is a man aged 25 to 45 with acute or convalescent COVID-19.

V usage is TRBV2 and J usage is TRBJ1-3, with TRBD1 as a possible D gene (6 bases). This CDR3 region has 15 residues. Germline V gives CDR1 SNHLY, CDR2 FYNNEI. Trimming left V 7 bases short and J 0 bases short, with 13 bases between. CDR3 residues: CASKKDSNSGNTIYF. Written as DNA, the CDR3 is TGTGCCAGCAAAAAGGACAGTAACTCTGGAAACACCATATATTTT.

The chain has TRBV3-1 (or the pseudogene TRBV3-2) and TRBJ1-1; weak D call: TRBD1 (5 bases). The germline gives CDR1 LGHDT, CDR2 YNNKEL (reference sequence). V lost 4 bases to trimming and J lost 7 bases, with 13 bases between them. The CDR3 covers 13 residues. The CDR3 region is CASSPYQGIEAFF. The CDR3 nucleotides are TGTGCCAGCAGCCCCTACCAGGGTATTGAAGCTTTCTTT.